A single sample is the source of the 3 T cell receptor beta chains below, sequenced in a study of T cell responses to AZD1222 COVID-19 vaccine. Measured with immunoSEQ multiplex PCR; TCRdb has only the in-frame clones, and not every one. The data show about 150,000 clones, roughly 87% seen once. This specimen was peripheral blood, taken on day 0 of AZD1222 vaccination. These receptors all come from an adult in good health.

For the CDR3, the DNA is TGTGCCAGCAGCTTACTCGGGCAGAGTTCACCCCTCCACTTT. It is translated as CASSLLGQSSPLHF. The chain carries TRBV7-2 and TRBJ1-6; D is unresolved. Trimming pared 2 bases from V and 9 bases from J, leaving 11 bases between. The CDR3 sequence is 14 residues long. Germline V CDR1 and CDR2: SGHTA, FQGNSA.

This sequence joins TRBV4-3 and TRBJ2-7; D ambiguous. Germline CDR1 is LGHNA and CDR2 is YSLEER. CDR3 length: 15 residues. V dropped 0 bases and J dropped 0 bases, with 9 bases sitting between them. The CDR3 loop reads CASSQEFSFSYEQYF. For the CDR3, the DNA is TGCGCCAGCAGCCAAGAATTCTCCTTCTCCTACGAGCAGTACTTC.

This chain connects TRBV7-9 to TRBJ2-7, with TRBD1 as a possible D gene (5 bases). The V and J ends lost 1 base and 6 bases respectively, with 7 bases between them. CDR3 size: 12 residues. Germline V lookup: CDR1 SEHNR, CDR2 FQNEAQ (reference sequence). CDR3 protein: CASSLGQTEQYF. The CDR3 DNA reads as TGTGCCAGCAGCTTAGGACAGACCGAGCAGTACTTC. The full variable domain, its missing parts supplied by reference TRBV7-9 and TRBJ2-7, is DTGVSQNPRHKITKRGQNVTFRCDPISEHNRLYWYRQTLGQGPEFLTYFQNEAQLEKSRLLSDRFSAERPKGSFSTLEIQRTEQGDSAMYLCASSLGQTEQYFGPGTRLTVT.